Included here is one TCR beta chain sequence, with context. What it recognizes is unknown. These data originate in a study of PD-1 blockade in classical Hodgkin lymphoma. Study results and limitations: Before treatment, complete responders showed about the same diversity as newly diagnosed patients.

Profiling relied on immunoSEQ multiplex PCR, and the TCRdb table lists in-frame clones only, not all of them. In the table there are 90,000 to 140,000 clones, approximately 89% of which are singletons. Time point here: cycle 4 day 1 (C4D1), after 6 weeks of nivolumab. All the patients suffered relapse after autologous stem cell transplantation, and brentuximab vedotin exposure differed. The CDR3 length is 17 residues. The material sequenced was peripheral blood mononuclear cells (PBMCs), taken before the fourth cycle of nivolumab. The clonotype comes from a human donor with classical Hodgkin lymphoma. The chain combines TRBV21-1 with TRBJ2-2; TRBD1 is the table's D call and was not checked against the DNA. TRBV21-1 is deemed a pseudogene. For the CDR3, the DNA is TGTGCCAGCAGCAAAGGAGGGGACAGGAGGGGGACCGGGGAGCTGTTTTTT. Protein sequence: CASSKGGDRRGTGELFF.